Below, one T cell receptor (beta chain) is given with its context. The source of the sample is a study of T cells after somatic rescue of genetic block. TCRdb keeps only in-frame clones here, not all; method: immunoSEQ multiplex PCR. The data hold about 68,000 clones, with 85% to 95% observed a single time. From germline, CDR1 is SGHTA and CDR2 FQGNSA. V dropped 0 bases and J dropped 11 bases, with 17 bases sitting between them. CDR3 size: 15 residues. The gene calls are TRBV7-2 and TRBJ1-5; the D gene is possibly TRBD1 (6 bases). The sequencing sample was made of peripheral blood mononuclear cells (PBMCs). This receptor was identified in a man aged 40-49 years. The CDR3 protein is CASSLALTGAGAQHF. In nucleotides, the CDR3 is TGTGCCAGCAGCTTAGCCCTGACGGGCGCAGGGGCCCAGCATTTT. The full variable domain, with the rest looked up from reference TRBV7-2 and TRBJ1-5, is GAGVSQSPSNKVTEKGKDVELRCDPISGHTALYWYRQSLGQGLEFLIYFQGNSAPDKSGLPSDRFSAERTGGSVSTLTIQRTQQEDSAVYLCASSLALTGAGAQHFGDGTRLSIL.